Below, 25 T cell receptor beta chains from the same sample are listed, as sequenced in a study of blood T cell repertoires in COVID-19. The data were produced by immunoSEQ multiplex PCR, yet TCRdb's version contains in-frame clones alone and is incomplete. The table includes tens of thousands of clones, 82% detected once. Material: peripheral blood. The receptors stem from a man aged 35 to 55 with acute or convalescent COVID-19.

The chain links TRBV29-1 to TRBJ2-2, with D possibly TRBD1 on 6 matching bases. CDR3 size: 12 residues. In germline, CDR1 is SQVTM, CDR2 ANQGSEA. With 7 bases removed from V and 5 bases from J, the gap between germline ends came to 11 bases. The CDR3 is CSGTGLTGELFF. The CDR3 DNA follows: TGCAGCGGAACAGGGTTAACCGGGGAGCTGTTTTTT.

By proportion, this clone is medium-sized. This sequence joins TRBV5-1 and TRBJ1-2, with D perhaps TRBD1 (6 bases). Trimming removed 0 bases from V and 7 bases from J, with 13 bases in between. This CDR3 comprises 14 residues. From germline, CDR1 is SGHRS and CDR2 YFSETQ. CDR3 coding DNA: TGCGCCAGCAGCTTGGCTGGTCAGGGGCCTGGCTACACCTTC. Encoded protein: CASSLAGQGPGYTF.

The DNA for the CDR3 is TGTGCCAGCAGCTTAGAACCAGGAAGGAACACTGAAGCTTTCTTT. Amino acids: CASSLEPGRNTEAFF. The chain carries TRBV7-2 and TRBJ1-1, with unresolved D. The CDR3 loop spans 15 amino acids. Deletions cut 1 base from V and 1 base from J, with 10 bases between. Germline values: CDR1 SGHTA, CDR2 FQGNSA.

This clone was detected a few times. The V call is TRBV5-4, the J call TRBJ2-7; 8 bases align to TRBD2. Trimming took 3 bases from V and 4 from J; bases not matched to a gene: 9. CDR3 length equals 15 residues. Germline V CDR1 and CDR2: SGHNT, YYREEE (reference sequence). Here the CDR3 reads CASSSLAGKYYEQYF. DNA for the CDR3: TGTGCCAGCAGCTCCTTAGCGGGGAAGTATTACGAGCAGTACTTC.

In DNA, the CDR3 is TGTGCCAGCAGCTTCCTCACTGAAGCTTTCTTT. Translated, it gives CASSFLTEAFF. This chain links TRBV7-8 with TRBJ1-1; D ambiguous. The CDR3 totals 11 residues. V was cut by 3 bases and J by 4 bases, with 3 bases left in between. Looked up from germline, CDR1 is SGHVS and CDR2 is FQNEAQ.

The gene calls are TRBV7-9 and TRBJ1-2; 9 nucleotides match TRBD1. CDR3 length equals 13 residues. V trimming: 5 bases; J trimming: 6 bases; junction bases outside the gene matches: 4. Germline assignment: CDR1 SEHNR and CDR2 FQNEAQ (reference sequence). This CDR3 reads CASSPRTGDGYTF. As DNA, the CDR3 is TGTGCCAGCAGCCCCCGGACAGGGGATGGCTACACCTTC.

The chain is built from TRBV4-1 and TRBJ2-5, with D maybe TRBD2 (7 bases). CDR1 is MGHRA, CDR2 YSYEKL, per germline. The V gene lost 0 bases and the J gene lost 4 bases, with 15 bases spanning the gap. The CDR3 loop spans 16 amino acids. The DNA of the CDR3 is TGCGCCAGCAGCCAAGAATGGGGGGGGGCTGCAGAGACCCAGTACTTC. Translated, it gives CASSQEWGGAAETQYF.

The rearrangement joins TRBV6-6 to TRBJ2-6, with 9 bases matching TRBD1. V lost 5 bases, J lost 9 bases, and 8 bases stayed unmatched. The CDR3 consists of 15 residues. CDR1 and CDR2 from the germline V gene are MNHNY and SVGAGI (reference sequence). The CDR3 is CASSPTGTGINVLTF. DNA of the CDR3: TGTGCCAGCAGTCCAACCGGGACAGGGATCAACGTCCTGACTTTC.

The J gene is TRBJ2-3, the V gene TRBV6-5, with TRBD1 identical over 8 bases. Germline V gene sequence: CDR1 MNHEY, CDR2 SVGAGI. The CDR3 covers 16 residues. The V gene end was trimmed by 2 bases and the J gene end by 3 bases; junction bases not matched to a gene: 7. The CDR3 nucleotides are TGTGCCAGCAGTTACACTGACAACAGGGGGACAGATACGCAGTATTTT. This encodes CASSYTDNRGTDTQYF.

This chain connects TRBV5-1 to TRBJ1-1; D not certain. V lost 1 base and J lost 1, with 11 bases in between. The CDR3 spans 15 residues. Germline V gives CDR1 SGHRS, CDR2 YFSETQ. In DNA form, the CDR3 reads TGCGCCAGCAGCTTGACCTATAGCTCGAACACTGAAGCTTTCTTT. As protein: CASSLTYSSNTEAFF.

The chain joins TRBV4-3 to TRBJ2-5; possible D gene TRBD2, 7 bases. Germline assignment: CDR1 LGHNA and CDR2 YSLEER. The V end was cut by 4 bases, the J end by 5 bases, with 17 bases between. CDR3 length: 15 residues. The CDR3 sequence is CASSRGGEGGETQYF. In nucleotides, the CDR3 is TGCGCCAGCAGCCGAGGAGGGGAGGGGGGTGAGACCCAGTACTTC.

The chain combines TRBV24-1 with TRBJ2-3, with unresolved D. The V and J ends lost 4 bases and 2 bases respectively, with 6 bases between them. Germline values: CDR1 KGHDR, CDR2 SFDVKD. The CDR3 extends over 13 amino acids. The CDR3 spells CATSDRPTDTQYF. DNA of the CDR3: TGTGCCACCAGTGACAGGCCCACAGATACGCAGTATTTT.

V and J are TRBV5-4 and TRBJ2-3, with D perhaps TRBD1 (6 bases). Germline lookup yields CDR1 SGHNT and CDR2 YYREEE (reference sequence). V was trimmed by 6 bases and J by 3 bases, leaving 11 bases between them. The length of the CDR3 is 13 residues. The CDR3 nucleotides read TGTGCCAGCACTCAGGGGAAAACAGATACGCAGTATTTT. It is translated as CASTQGKTDTQYF.

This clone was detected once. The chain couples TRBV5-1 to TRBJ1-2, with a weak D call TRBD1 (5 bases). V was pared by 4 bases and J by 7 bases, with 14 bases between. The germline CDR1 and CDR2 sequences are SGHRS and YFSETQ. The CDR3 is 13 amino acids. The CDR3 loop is CASSLGQGGGYTF. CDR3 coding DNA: TGCGCCAGCAGCCTGGGGCAGGGTGGTGGCTACACCTTC.

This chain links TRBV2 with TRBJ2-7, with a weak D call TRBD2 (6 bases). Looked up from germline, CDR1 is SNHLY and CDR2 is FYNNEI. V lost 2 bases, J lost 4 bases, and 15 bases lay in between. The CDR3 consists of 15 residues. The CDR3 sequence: CASSEREVGGYEQYF. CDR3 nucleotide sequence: TGTGCCAGCAGTGAAAGGGAGGTGGGGGGTTACGAGCAGTACTTC.

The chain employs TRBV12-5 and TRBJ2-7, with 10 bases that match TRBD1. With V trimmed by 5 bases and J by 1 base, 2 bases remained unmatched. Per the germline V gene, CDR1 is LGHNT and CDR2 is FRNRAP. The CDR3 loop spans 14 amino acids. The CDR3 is CASGMGQGSYEQYF. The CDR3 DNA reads TGTGCTAGTGGTATGGGACAGGGGTCCTACGAGCAGTACTTC. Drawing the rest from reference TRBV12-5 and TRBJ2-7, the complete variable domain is DARVTQTPRHKVTEMGQEVTMRCQPILGHNTVFWYRQTMMQGLELLAYFRNRAPLDDSGMPKDRFSAEMPDATLATLKIQPSEPRDSAVYFCASGMGQGSYEQYFGPGTRLTVT.

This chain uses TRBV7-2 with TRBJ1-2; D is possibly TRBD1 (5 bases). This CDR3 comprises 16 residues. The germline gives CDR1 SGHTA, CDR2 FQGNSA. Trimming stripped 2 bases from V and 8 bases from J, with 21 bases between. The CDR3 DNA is TGTGCCAGCAGCTTATCTTCCGTTGGGGGGACGGGCGGCTACACCTTC. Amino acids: CASSLSSVGGTGGYTF.

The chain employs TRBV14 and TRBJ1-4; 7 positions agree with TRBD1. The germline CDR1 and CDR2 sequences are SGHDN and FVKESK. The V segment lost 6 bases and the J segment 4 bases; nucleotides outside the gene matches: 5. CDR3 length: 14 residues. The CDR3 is CASRPTGHNEKLFF. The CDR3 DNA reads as TGTGCCAGCAGGCCGACAGGGCATAATGAAAAACTGTTTTTT.

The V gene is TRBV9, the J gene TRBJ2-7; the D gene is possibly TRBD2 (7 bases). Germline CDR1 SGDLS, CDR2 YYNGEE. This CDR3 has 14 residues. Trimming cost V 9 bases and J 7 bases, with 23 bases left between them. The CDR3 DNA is TGTGCCAACAAGGAGAGTCCCGAGGGGGGGGAGCAGTACTTC. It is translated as CANKESPEGGEQYF.

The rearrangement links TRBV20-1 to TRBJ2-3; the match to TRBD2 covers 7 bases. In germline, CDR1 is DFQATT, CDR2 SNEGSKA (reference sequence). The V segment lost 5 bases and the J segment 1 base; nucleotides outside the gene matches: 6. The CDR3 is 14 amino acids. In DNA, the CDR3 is TGCAGTGCTCGTGGACTAGGCGGCACAGATACGCAGTATTTT. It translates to CSARGLGGTDTQYF.

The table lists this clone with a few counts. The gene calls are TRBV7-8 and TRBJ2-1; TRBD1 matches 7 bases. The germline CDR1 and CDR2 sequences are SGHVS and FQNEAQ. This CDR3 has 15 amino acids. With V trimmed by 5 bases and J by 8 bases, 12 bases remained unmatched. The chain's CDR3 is CASSHPPTGRDEQFF. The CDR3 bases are TGTGCCAGCAGCCATCCGCCGACAGGGCGGGATGAGCAGTTCTTC.

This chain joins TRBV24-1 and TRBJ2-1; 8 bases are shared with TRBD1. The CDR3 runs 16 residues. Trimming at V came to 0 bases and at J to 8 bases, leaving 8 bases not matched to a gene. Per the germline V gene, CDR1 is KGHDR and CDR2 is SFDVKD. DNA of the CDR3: TGTGCCACCAGTGATTTGAAAACTGCAGGGGGCGATGAGCAGTTCTTC. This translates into CATSDLKTAGGDEQFF.

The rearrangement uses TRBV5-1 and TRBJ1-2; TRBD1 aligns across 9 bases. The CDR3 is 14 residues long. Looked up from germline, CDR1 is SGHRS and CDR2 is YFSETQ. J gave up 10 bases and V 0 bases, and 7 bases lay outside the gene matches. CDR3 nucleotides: TGCGCCAGCAGCTTGGACGGGACAGGGAAGTCCTACACCTTC. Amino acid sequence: CASSLDGTGKSYTF.

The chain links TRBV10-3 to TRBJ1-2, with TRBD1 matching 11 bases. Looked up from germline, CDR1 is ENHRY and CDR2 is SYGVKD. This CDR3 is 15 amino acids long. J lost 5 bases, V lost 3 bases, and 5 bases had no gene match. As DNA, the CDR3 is TGTGCCATCAGTGACCCGGGACAGGGGGGATATGGCTACACCTTC. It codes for CAISDPGQGGYGYTF.

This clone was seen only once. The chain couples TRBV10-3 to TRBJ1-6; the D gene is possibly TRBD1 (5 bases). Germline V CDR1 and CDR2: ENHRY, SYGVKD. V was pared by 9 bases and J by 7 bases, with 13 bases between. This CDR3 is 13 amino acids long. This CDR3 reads CAIWQGQNSPLHF. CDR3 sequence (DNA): TGTGCCATTTGGCAGGGTCAAAATTCACCCCTCCACTTT.